This passage covers 13 T cell receptor beta chains from one sample sequenced in a study of CD8 T cells in ankylosing spondylitis. TCRdb re-called the 5' RACE reads with MiXCR, one entry per CDR3 protein. This table holds about 36,000 distinct CDR3 sequences, more than 9.5% found once. Input material: synovial fluid, either unsorted or a sorted T cell fraction (not recorded which). All receptors derive from a male donor with ankylosing spondylitis.

This clonotype has a handful of counts. A clone one base away is much larger, so this may be a read error. The V call is TRBV5-6, the J call TRBJ2-7; D is unresolved. The CDR3 consists of 14 residues. The V end lost 0 bases, the J end lost 1 base, and 8 bases lay between the germline ends. The germline CDR1 and CDR2 sequences are SGHDT and YYEEEE. DNA of the CDR3: TGTGCCAGCAGCTTGGGTGGAGTTTCCTACGAGCAGTACTTC. It encodes CASSLGGVSYEQYF.

This clonotype was seen repeatedly, ten times or more. This rearrangement joins TRBV20-1 to TRBJ2-5; the match to TRBD2 covers 11 bases. Germline trimming cut 1 base from V and 2 bases from J; bases unmatched to any gene: 0. The CDR3 spans 14 residues. Germline values: CDR1 DFQATT, CDR2 SNEGSKA (reference sequence). CDR3 amino acids: CSARGTSGQETQYF. CDR3 nucleotide sequence: TGCAGTGCTAGAGGGACTAGCGGGCAAGAGACCCAGTACTTC.

The table lists this clonotype with a few counts. V usage is TRBV27 and J usage is TRBJ2-1, with TRBD1 matching over 9 bases. CDR3 length: 17 amino acids. Per germline, CDR1 MNHEY and CDR2 SMNVEV (reference sequence). Trimming removed 0 bases from V and 1 base from J; junction bases left unmatched: 4. CDR3 amino acids: CASSLSDRGISYNEQFF. The CDR3 nucleotides read TGTGCCAGCAGTTTATCGGACAGGGGAATTTCCTACAATGAGCAGTTCTTC.

This clonotype was seen only a few times. This sequence joins TRBV3-1 and TRBJ1-2; possibly TRBD1 for D (5 bases). Between the trimmed V and J ends, which lost 5 bases and 0 bases, there was a span of 7 bases. The CDR3 spans 13 residues. CDR1 is LGHDT, CDR2 YNNKEL, per germline (reference sequence). This CDR3 reads CASSIQANYGYTF. CDR3 coding DNA: TGTGCCAGCAGCATACAGGCTAACTATGGCTACACCTTC.

The CDR3 DNA reads as TGTGCCAGCAGCTTAGATGGCTCATCGGGGAGGGACCAGTACTTC. This gives the protein CASSLDGSSGRDQYF. The V call is TRBV7-2, the J call TRBJ2-5; 7 positions match TRBD2. The CDR3 has 15 amino acids. CDR1 and CDR2 from the germline V gene are SGHTA and FQGNSA. The trim removed 1 base at V and 10 bases at J, leaving 12 bases unmatched.

In its sample, this clonotype was seen many times. J is TRBJ2-1 and V is TRBV20-1, with 9 bases lining up with TRBD1. The CDR3 runs 15 residues. The trim removed 2 bases at V and 3 bases at J, leaving 5 bases unmatched. The germline gives CDR1 DFQATT, CDR2 SNEGSKA (reference sequence). The CDR3 region has the DNA TGCAGTGCTAGAAATCGGGACAGGGTCTACAATGAGCAGTTCTTC. Its translation: CSARNRDRVYNEQFF.

CDR3 DNA: TGTGCCAGCAGCCCCGGGGTTGGCTACAATGAGCAGTTCTTC. Translating gives CASSPGVGYNEQFF. The V gene is TRBV27, the J gene TRBJ2-1, with D tentatively TRBD2 (5 bases). V lost 6 bases, J lost 3 bases, and 12 bases lay in between. This CDR3 contains 14 residues. The germline V gene has CDR1 MNHEY and CDR2 SMNVEV (reference sequence).

The V gene is TRBV28, the J gene TRBJ2-7; D uncertain. CDR1 is MDHEN and CDR2 is SYDVKM in the germline V gene. Trimming shortened V by 3 bases and J by 5 bases, and 5 bases separated the two germline ends. The CDR3 spans 11 residues. DNA for the CDR3: TGTGCCAGCAGTTTGTTGAACGAGCAGTACTTC. It encodes CASSLLNEQYF.

V is TRBV6-5 and J is TRBJ1-2; 7 bases fit TRBD1. The J segment lost 4 bases and the V segment lost 0 bases, leaving 8 bases of the junction unmatched. The CDR3 is made up of 16 amino acids. From germline, CDR1 is MNHEY and CDR2 SVGAGI. The CDR3 sequence is CASSYSGRGRAYGYTF. In DNA, the CDR3 is TGTGCCAGCAGTTACTCTGGAAGGGGGCGAGCCTATGGCTACACCTTC.

This clonotype showed up just a few times. The genes are TRBV15 and TRBJ2-2; 14 bases fit TRBD2. Germline V gene lookup returns CDR1 LNHNV and CDR2 YYDKDF (reference sequence). Losses at the gene ends were 0 bases for V and 6 bases for J; bases not matched to a gene: 3. The length of the CDR3 is 17 residues. The CDR3 region has the DNA TGTGCCACCAGCAGAGACCAGGGACTAGCGGGAGCCGGGGAGCTGTTTTTT. Encoded protein: CATSRDQGLAGAGELFF. The whole variable domain, remainder taken from reference TRBV15 and TRBJ2-2, is DAMVIQNPRYQVTQFGKPVTLSCSQTLNHNVMYWYQQKSSQAPKLLFHYYDKDFNNEADTPDNFQSRRPNTSFCFLDIRSPGLGDTAMYLCATSRDQGLAGAGELFFGEGSRLTVL.

This clonotype came up many times. The chain is built from TRBV29-1 and TRBJ1-1; unclear D gene. The V gene lost 2 bases and the J gene lost 6 bases, with 16 bases spanning the gap. The germline CDR1 and CDR2 sequences are SQVTM and ANQGSEA. The CDR3 runs 14 residues. This CDR3 reads CSVEYGRTLPEAFF. In nucleotides, the CDR3 is TGCAGCGTTGAATACGGCAGGACTTTGCCTGAAGCTTTCTTT.

This clonotype was recorded at least ten times. The chain is built from TRBV28 and TRBJ1-5, with 7 nucleotides matching TRBD1. This CDR3 spans 14 amino acids. The germline gives CDR1 MDHEN, CDR2 SYDVKM. V shed 5 bases, J shed 6 bases, and the junction held 7 bases outside the gene matches. The CDR3 here is CASSIQTGIQPQHF. The CDR3 nucleotides are TGTGCCAGCAGTATCCAGACAGGGATTCAGCCCCAGCATTTT.

The chain recombines TRBV7-8 with TRBJ1-2, with 9 bases matching TRBD1. In germline, CDR1 is SGHVS, CDR2 FQNEAQ. The CDR3 runs to 15 residues. J gave up 3 bases and V 5 bases, and 7 bases lay outside the gene matches. CDR3 nucleotide sequence: TGTGCCAGCAGCGAACCGGGACAGGGACACTATGGCTACACCTTC. This gives the protein CASSEPGQGHYGYTF.